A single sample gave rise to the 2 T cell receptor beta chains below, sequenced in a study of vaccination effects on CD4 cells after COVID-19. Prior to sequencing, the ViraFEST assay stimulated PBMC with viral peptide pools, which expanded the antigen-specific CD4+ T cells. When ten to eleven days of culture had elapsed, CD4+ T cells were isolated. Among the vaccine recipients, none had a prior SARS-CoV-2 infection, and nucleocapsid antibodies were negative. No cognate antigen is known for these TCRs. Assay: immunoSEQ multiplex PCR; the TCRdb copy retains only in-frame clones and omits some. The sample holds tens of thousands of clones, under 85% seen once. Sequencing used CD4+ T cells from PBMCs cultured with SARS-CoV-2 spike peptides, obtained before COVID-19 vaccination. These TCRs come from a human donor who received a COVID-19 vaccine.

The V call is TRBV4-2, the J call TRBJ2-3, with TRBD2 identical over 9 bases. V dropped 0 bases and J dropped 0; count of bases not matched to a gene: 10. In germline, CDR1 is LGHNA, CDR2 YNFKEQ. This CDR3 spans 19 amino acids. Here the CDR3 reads CASSQEGSGGLPSTDTQYF. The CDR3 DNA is TGTGCCAGCAGCCAAGAGGGTAGCGGGGGACTCCCTAGCACAGATACGCAGTATTTT.

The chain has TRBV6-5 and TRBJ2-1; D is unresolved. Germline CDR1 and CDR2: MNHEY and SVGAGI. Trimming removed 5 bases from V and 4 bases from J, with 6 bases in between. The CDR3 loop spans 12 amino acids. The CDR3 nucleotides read TGTGCCAGCAGTCCTACATACAATGAGCAGTTCTTC. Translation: CASSPTYNEQFF.